This T cell receptor beta chain derives from a study of neurological immune-mediated disorders. Study-level points and caveats: Subjects shared no identical expanded-clone CDR3 amino acid sequences, suggesting private TCR-beta repertoires in all groups.

The making of cDNA relied on 5'RACE with 10-nucleotide random UMIs. TCRdb re-derived calls from the 5' RACE reads in MiXCR, one entry per CDR3 protein. Of about 38,000 distinct CDR3 sequences detected, around 5% appear once; the ten largest clones hold 7% to 9.5%. Ten or more counts support this clonotype. What it binds is unknown. In germline, CDR1 is MNHEY, CDR2 SVGAGI. V was clipped by 7 bases and J by 3 bases, with 12 bases between them. The CDR3 has 14 residues. The sample taken for sequencing was CD4+ T cells from blood. This TCR came from a man aged 18 to 30 in good health. The chain combines TRBV6-5 with TRBJ2-2, with D tentatively TRBD2 (5 bases). The CDR3 region is CASIDAGYTGELFF. The CDR3 nucleotides are TGTGCCAGCATCGACGCGGGTTACACCGGGGAGCTGTTTTTT.